The 10 T cell receptor beta chains below come from one sample, sequenced in a study of CD8 T cells in ankylosing spondylitis. TCRdb re-called the 5' RACE reads with MiXCR, one entry per CDR3 protein. Of under 200,000 distinct CDR3 sequences listed, around 10% are singletons. Sequenced material: blood, either unsorted or a sorted T cell fraction (not recorded which). These receptor sequences come from a male donor with ankylosing spondylitis or in good health (not recorded which).

V is TRBV3-1 and J is TRBJ2-2, with D unresolved. The CDR3 length is 15 residues. Germline lookup yields CDR1 LGHDT and CDR2 YNNKEL (reference sequence). V lost 4 bases, J lost 3 bases, and 12 bases lay in between. CDR3 sequence (DNA): TGTGCCAGCAGCCCACCCAGCCGGGACACCGGGGAGCTGTTTTTT. Its translation is CASSPPSRDTGELFF.

This clonotype was seen a handful of times. The rearrangement uses TRBV6-1 and TRBJ2-5, with D possibly being TRBD2 (6 bases). This CDR3 has 16 amino acids. Trimming took off 0 bases at V and 1 base at J, with 12 bases between the two ends. CDR1 MNHNS and CDR2 SASEGT come from the germline V gene. The CDR3 DNA follows: TGTGCCAGCAGTGAAGCGCACGGGAGCCTCCAAGAGACCCAGTACTTC. It yields the protein CASSEAHGSLQETQYF.

This clonotype was seen many times. The chain combines TRBV10-3 with TRBJ2-3; D gene uncertain. The CDR3 totals 16 residues. V was clipped by 3 bases and J by 2 bases, with 15 bases between them. The germline V gene has CDR1 ENHRY and CDR2 SYGVKD. CDR3 DNA: TGTGCCATCAGTGACAGCAAATCAAATCACACAGATACGCAGTATTTT. Its translation is CAISDSKSNHTDTQYF.

This clonotype appeared many times. The chain recombines TRBV12-5 with TRBJ1-5, with no clear D. Germline V CDR1 and CDR2: LGHNT, FRNRAP. V lost 1 base and J lost 4, with 11 bases in between. The CDR3 has 15 amino acids. The CDR3 sequence is CASGLGQVANQPQHF. CDR3 DNA sequence: TGTGCTAGTGGTTTGGGGCAGGTAGCTAATCAGCCCCAGCATTTT.

This clonotype has a count of ten or more. V usage is TRBV6-6 and J usage is TRBJ2-1; D is undetermined. V was shortened by 7 bases and J by 5 bases, with 9 bases between the two germline ends. Germline V gives CDR1 MNHNY, CDR2 SVGAGI (reference sequence). The CDR3 runs to 12 residues. The CDR3 sequence is CASKSANNEQFF. In nucleotides, the CDR3 is TGTGCCAGCAAATCCGCCAACAATGAGCAGTTCTTC.

The sample holds many counts of this clonotype. The chain recombines TRBV27 with TRBJ2-2, with 9 bases that match TRBD2. The CDR3 loop spans 16 amino acids. Germline lookup yields CDR1 MNHEY and CDR2 SMNVEV (reference sequence). The CDR3 here is CAEGTSGLPNTGELFF. The CDR3 bases are TGTGCGGAGGGCACTAGCGGGCTTCCGAACACCGGGGAGCTGTTTTTT.

The rearrangement joins TRBV20-1 to TRBJ1-1; 7 bases fit TRBD1. Trimming removed 0 bases from V and 11 bases from J; junction bases left unmatched: 15. CDR1 and CDR2 (germline): DFQATT, SNEGSKA (reference sequence). This CDR3 has 15 residues. The CDR3 protein is CSARDPLLTGRTAFF. CDR3 nucleotide sequence: TGCAGTGCTAGAGACCCCTTACTGACAGGGAGAACGGCTTTCTTT.

This clonotype has a count of ten or more. The CDR3 region has the DNA TGTGCCAGCAGTCCCCGGGACAGGGCAAGGAATGAGCAGTTCTTC. It encodes CASSPRDRARNEQFF. The chain has TRBV12-3 or TRBV12-4 and TRBJ2-1; 9 bases map to TRBD1. The ends lost 5 bases at V and 7 bases at J; junction bases unmatched: 9. There are 15 residues in the CDR3.

This clonotype was recorded at least ten times. This sequence joins TRBV5-5 and TRBJ2-1; no firm D call. The CDR3 extends over 13 amino acids. Per germline, CDR1 SGHKS and CDR2 YYEKEE (reference sequence). Trimming took off 2 bases at V and 8 bases at J, with 11 bases between the two ends. CDR3 protein: CASSFLSDDEQFF. CDR3 DNA: TGTGCCAGCAGCTTCTTGAGCGACGATGAGCAGTTCTTC.

The V call is TRBV7-2, the J call TRBJ1-2; TRBD1 agrees at 7 bases. V was pared by 4 bases and J by 4 bases, with 6 bases of the junction left unmatched. CDR1 is SGHTA and CDR2 is FQGNSA in the germline V gene. This CDR3 has 14 amino acids. DNA for the CDR3: TGTGCCAGCAGCTCCACGACAGGGAGCTATGGCTACACCTTC. It is translated as CASSSTTGSYGYTF. The full variable domain, its missing parts supplied by reference TRBV7-2 and TRBJ1-2, is GAGVSQSPSNKVTEKGKDVELRCDPISGHTALYWYRQSLGQGLEFLIYFQGNSAPDKSGLPSDRFSAERTGGSVSTLTIQRTQQEDSAVYLCASSSTTGSYGYTFGSGTRLTVV.